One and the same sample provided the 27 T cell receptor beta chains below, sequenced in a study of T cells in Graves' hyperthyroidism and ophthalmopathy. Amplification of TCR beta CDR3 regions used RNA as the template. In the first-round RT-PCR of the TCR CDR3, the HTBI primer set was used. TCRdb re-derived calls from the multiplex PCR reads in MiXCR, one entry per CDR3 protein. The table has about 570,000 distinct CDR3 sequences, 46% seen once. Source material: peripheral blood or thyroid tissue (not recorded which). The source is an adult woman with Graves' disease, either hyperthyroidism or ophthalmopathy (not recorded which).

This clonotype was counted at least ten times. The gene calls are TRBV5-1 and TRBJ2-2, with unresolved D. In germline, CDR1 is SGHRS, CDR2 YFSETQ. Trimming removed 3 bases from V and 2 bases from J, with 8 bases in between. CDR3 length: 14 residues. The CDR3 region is CASSWQENTGELFF. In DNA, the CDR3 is TGCGCCAGCAGCTGGCAGGAAAACACCGGGGAGCTGTTTTTT.

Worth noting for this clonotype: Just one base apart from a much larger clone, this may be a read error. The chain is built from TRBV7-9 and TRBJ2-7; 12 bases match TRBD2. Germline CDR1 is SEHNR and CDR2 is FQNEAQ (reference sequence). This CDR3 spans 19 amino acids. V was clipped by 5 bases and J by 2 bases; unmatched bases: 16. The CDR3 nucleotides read TGTGCCAGCAGCATACTCTCGACTAGCGGGAGCCCCCGGGCCTACGAGCAGTACTTC. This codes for CASSILSTSGSPRAYEQYF.

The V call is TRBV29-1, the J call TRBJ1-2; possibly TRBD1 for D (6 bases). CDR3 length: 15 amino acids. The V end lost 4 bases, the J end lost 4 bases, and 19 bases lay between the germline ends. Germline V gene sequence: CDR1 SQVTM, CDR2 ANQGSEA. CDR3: CSVVVGTTGLYGYTF. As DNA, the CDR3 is TGCAGCGTTGTTGTCGGGACTACAGGGCTCTATGGCTACACCTTC.

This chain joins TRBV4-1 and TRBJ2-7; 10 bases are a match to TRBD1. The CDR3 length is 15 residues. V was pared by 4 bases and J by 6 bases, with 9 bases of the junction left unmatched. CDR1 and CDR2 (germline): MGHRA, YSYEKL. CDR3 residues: CASSPRGGDRGEQYF. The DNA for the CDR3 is TGCGCCAGCAGCCCTCGGGGGGGGGACAGGGGCGAGCAGTACTTC.

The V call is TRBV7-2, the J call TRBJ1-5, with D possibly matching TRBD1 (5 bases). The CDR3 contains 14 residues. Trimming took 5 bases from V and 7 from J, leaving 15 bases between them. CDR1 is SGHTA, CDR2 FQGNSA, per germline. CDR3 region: CASSRGGGAQPQHF. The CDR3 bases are TGTGCCAGCAGCCGCGGGGGGGGAGCCCAGCCCCAGCATTTT.

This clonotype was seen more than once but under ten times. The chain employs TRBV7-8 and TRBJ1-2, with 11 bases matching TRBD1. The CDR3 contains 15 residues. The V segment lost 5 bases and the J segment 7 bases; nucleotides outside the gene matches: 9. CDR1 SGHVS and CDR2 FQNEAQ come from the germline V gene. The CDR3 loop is CASSQRTGGGSGYTF. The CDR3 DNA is TGTGCCAGCAGCCAACGGACAGGGGGCGGGTCTGGCTACACCTTC. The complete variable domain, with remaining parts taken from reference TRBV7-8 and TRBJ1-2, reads GAGVSQSPRYKVAKRGQDVALRCDPISGHVSLFWYQQALGQGPEFLTYFQNEAQLDKSGLPSDRFFAERPEGSVSTLKIQRTQQEDSAVYLCASSQRTGGGSGYTFGSGTRLTVV.

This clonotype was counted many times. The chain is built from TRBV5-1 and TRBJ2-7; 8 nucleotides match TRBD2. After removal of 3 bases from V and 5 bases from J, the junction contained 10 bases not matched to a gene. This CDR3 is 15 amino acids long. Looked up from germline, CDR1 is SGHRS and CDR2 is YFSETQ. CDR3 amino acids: CASSYTGTRNDEQYF. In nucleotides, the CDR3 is TGCGCCAGCAGCTACACCGGGACTAGGAATGACGAGCAGTACTTC.

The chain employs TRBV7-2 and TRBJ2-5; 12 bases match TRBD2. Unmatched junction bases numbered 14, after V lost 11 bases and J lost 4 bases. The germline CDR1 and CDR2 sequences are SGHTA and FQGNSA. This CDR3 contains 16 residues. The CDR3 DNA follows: TGTGCCTGCGCGGGACTAGCGGGTAGGGCCGGAGAGACCCAGTACTTC. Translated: CACAGLAGRAGETQYF.

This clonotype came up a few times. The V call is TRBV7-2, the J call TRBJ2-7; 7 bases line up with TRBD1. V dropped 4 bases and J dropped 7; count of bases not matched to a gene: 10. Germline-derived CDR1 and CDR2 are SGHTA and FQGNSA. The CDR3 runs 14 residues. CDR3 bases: TGTGCCAGCAGCTCCCGAGGGGGCCCAGGGGAGCAGTACTTC. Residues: CASSSRGGPGEQYF.

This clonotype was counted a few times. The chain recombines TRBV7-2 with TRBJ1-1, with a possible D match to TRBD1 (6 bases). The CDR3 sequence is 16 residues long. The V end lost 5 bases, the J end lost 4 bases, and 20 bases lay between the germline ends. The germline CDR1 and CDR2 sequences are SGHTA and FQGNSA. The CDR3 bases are TGTGCCAGCAGCCCCAGGGGTGACCACCCAAGCACTGAAGCTTTCTTT. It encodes CASSPRGDHPSTEAFF. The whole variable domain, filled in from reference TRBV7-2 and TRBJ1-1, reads GAGVSQSPSNKVTEKGKDVELRCDPISGHTALYWYRQSLGQGLEFLIYFQGNSAPDKSGLPSDRFSAERTGGSVSTLTIQRTQQEDSAVYLCASSPRGDHPSTEAFFGQGTRLTVV.

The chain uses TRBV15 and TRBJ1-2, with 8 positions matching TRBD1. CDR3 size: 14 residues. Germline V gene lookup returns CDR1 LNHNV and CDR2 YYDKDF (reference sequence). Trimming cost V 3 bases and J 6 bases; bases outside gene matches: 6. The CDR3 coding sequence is TGTGCCACCAGCAGCCCAGGACAGGGCCATGGCTACACCTTC. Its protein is CATSSPGQGHGYTF. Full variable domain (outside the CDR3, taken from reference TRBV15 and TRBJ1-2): DAMVIQNPRYQVTQFGKPVTLSCSQTLNHNVMYWYQQKSSQAPKLLFHYYDKDFNNEADTPDNFQSRRPNTSFCFLDIRSPGLGDTAMYLCATSSPGQGHGYTFGSGTRLTVV.

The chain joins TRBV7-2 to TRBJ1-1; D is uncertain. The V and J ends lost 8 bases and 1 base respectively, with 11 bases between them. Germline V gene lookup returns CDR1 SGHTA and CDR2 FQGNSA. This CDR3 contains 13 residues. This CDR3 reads CASASGKNTEAFF. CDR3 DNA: TGTGCCAGCGCCAGCGGGAAGAACACTGAAGCTTTCTTT.

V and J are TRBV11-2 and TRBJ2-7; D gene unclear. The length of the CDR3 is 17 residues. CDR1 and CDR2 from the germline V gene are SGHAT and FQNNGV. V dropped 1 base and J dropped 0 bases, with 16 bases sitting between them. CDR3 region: CASSLGLGRWVSYEQYF. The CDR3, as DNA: TGTGCCAGCAGCTTAGGGCTCGGGCGGTGGGTCTCCTACGAGCAGTACTTC.

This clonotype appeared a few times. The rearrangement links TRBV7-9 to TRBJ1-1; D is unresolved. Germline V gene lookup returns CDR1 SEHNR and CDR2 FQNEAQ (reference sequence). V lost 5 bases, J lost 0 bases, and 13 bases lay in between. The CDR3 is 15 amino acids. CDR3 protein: CASSPALGMNTEAFF. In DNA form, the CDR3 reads TGTGCCAGCAGCCCAGCTCTTGGAATGAACACTGAAGCTTTCTTT.

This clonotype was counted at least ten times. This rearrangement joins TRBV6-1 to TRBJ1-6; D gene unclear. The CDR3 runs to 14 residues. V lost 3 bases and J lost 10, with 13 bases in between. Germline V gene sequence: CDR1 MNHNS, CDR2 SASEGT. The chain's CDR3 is CASSDSDGFSPLHF. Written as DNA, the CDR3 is TGTGCCAGCAGTGATTCGGACGGATTCTCACCCCTCCACTTT.

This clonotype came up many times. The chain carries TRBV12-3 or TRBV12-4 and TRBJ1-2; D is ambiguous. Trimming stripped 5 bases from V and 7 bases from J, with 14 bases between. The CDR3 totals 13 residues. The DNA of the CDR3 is TGTGCCAGCAGTCGCGACCCAGAGGCTGGCTACACCTTC. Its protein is CASSRDPEAGYTF.

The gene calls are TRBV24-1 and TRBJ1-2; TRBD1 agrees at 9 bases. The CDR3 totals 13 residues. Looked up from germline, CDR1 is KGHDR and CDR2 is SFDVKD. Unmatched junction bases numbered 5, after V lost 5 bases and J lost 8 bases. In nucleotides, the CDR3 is TGTGCCACCAGTGCAGGACAGGGGAGCGGCTACACCTTC. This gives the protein CATSAGQGSGYTF.

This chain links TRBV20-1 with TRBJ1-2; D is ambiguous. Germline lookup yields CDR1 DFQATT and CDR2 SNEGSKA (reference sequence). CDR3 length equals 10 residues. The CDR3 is CSPTEYGYTF. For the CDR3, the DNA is TGCAGCCCGACGGAATATGGCTACACCTTC.

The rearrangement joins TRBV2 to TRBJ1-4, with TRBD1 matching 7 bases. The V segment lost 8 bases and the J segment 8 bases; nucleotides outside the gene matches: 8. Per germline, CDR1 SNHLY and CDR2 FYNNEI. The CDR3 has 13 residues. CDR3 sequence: CASVPVTGEKLFF. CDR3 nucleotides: TGTGCCAGCGTACCGGTGACAGGGGAAAAACTGTTTTTT. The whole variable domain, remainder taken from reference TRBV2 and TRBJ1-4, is EPEVTQTPSHQVTQMGQEVILRCVPISNHLYFYWYRQILGQKVEFLVSFYNNEISEKSEIFDDQFSVERPDGSNFTLKIRSTKLEDSAMYFCASVPVTGEKLFFGSGTQLSVL.

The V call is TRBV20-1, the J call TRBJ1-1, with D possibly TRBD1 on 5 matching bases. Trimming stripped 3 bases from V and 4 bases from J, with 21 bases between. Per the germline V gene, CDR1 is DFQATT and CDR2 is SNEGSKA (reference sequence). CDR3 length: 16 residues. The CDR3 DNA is TGCAGTGCTAGGGGTATCGCCCCTACAGGATTCACTGAAGCTTTCTTT. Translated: CSARGIAPTGFTEAFF.

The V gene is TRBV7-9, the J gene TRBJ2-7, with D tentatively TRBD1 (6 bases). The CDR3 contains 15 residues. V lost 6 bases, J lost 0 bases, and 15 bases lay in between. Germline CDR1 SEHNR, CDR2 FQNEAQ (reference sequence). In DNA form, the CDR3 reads TGTGCCAGCAGTGCCATCGGACAGACCTCCTACGAGCAGTACTTC. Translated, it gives CASSAIGQTSYEQYF.

The CDR3 DNA sequence: TGTGCCAGCAGTGGACGGGTAGTAGGACGGCCCCAGCATTTT. This codes for CASSGRVVGRPQHF. The rearrangement joins TRBV2 to TRBJ1-5, with D unclear. Germline loops: CDR1 SNHLY, CDR2 FYNNEI. This CDR3 is 14 amino acids long. The V end lost 4 bases, the J end lost 9 bases, and 16 bases lay between the germline ends. The variable domain in full, with the rest retrieved from reference TRBV2 and TRBJ1-5, is EPEVTQTPSHQVTQMGQEVILRCVPISNHLYFYWYRQILGQKVEFLVSFYNNEISEKSEIFDDQFSVERPDGSNFTLKIRSTKLEDSAMYFCASSGRVVGRPQHFGDGTRLSIL.

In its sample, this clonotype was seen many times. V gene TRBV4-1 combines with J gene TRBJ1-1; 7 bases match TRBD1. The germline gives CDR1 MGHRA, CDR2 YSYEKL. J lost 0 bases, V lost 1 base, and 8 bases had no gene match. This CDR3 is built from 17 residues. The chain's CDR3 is CASSQGRLGGLNTEAFF. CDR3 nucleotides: TGCGCCAGCAGCCAAGGAAGATTAGGGGGCTTGAACACTGAAGCTTTCTTT.

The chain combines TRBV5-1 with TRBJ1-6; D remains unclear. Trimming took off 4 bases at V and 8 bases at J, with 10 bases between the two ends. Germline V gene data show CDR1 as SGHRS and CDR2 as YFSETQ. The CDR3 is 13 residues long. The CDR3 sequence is CASSQDLYSPLHF. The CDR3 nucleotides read TGCGCCAGCAGCCAGGACCTTTATTCACCCCTCCACTTT.

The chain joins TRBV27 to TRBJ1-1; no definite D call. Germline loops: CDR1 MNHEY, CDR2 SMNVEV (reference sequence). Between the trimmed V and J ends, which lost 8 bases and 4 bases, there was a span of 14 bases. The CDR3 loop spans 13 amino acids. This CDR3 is CASGMGSSTEAFF. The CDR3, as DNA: TGTGCCAGCGGAATGGGATCTTCCACTGAAGCTTTCTTT.

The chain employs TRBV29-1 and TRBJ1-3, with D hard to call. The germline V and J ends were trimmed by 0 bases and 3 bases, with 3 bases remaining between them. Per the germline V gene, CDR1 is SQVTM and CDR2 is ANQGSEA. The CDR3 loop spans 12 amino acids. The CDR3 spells CSVEEFGNTIYF. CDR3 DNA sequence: TGCAGCGTTGAAGAGTTTGGAAACACCATATATTTT.

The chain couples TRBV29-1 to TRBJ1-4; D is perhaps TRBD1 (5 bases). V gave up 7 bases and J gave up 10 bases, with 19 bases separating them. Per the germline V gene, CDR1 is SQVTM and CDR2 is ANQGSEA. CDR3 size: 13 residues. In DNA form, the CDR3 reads TGCAGCGGTCAACAGGCCACCGAGGGAAAACTGTTTTTT. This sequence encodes CSGQQATEGKLFF.